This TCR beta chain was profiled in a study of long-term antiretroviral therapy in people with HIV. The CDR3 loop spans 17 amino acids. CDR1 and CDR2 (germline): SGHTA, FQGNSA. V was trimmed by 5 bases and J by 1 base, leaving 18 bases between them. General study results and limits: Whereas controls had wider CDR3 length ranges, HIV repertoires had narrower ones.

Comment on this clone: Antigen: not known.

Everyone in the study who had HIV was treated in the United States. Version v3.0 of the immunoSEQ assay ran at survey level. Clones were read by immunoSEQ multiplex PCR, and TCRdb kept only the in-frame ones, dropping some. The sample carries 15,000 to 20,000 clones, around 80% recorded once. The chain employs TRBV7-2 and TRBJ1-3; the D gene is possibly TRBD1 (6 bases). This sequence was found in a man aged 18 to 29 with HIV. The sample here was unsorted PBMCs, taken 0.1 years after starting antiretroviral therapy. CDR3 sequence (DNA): TGTGCCAGCAGCCGCCACCCTCCGGACAGTTCTGGAAACACCATATATTTT. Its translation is CASSRHPPDSSGNTIYF.